The sequence of this TCR beta chain was determined in a study of T cells in Graves' hyperthyroidism and ophthalmopathy. Amplified TCR beta CDR3 regions came from RNA transcripts. A first-round RT-PCR of the TCR CDR3 used the HTBI primer set. Using its own MiXCR run on the multiplex PCR reads, TCRdb lists one record per CDR3 protein. The table records some 510,000 distinct CDR3 sequences, roughly 50% of them present only once. The CDR3 has 14 residues. V dropped 5 bases and J dropped 3; count of bases not matched to a gene: 5. Germline CDR1 and CDR2: SEHNR and FQNEAQ (reference sequence). Graves' hyperthyroidism is called stable when ophthalmopathy does not progress within 18 months.

The receptor's source is a woman under 30 with Graves' hyperthyroidism. The genes are TRBV7-9 and TRBJ2-7; 9 positions agree with TRBD1. Source material: peripheral blood or thyroid tissue (not recorded which). The CDR3 sequence: CASSAGTGFYEQYF. The CDR3, as DNA: TGTGCCAGCAGCGCCGGGACAGGGTTCTACGAGCAGTACTTC.